This T cell receptor (beta chain) was profiled in a study of blood T cell repertoires in COVID-19. Study at large: PBMCs, B-cell-depleted T cells, or T cells provided the cDNA or gDNA that made up the material.

The V gene lost 4 bases and the J gene lost 5 bases, with 17 bases spanning the gap. This CDR3 has 15 residues. CDR1 and CDR2 (germline): MGHRA, YSYEKL. Clones were sequenced by immunoSEQ multiplex PCR, and TCRdb holds only the in-frame ones, with some missing. This table holds under 150,000 clones, roughly 90% found once. The sequence derives from a man between 65 and 80 years old with active COVID-19. This chain links TRBV4-1 with TRBJ1-1; D gene ambiguous. The sequenced sample consisted of peripheral blood. The DNA for the CDR3 is TGCGCCAGCAGCCCAGTCTCCCTCGGAGGGACTGAAGCTTTCTTT. It is translated as CASSPVSLGGTEAFF.